This TCR beta chain was identified in a study of T cells after yellow fever vaccination. The 5'RACE template-switching step produced TCR cDNA and added a universal primer site and UMIs. Each CDR3 protein is one row after TCRdb ran MiXCR on the 5' RACE reads. Of 250,000 to 300,000 distinct CDR3 sequences in the sample, about 5.2% are singletons; the top ten hold around 3.5%. Study-level findings and limits: Clonotypes found in both CD4 and CD8 compartments made up a small share.

Remarks on this clonotype: What it binds is not known.

Per germline, CDR1 SNHLY and CDR2 FYNNEI. Trimming left V 5 bases short and J 4 bases short, with 20 bases between. The CDR3 consists of 16 residues. The chain carries TRBV2 and TRBJ1-1, with TRBD1 as a possible D gene (6 bases). The origin of this receptor is a man aged 18 to 29 who received the YFV17D yellow fever vaccine. Sample: CD4+ T cells sorted from PBMCs, taken on the day of the yellow fever booster vaccination. The CDR3: CASSPRSTGTGTEAFF. CDR3 nucleotides: TGTGCCAGCAGTCCCAGGAGCACAGGGACGGGCACTGAAGCTTTCTTT.